The entry below gives a single TCR beta chain sequence along with its context. What it recognizes is unknown. The data were taken from a study of cytomegalovirus exposure and HLA in healthy donors. Study outcomes and limitations: As a later analysis showed, a missense DCLRE1C variant was linked to trimming of TCR beta V- and J-genes. Common viral pathogens seemed to be connected with several of the most significant clusters, according to a later analysis.

The study ran its PCR with 60 Vbeta and 13 Jbeta primers. Libraries were prepared by immunoSEQ multiplex PCR; TCRdb keeps only in-frame clonotypes and omits some of them. Of 150,000 to 200,000 clones in the sample, around 80% were seen once. Sequencing input: PBMCs. The receptor comes from a woman aged 40 to 55 in good health and CMV-seronegative.

CDR3 DNA: TGTGCCAGCTCACCGGGCAGGGACAATGAGCAGTTCTTC. Its translation is CASSPGRDNEQFF. The gene calls are TRBV18 and TRBJ2-1; perhaps TRBD1 as D (5 bases). The V end lost 3 bases, the J end lost 5 bases, and 8 bases lay between the germline ends. CDR3 size: 13 residues. Germline V gene sequence: CDR1 KGHSH, CDR2 LQKENI.